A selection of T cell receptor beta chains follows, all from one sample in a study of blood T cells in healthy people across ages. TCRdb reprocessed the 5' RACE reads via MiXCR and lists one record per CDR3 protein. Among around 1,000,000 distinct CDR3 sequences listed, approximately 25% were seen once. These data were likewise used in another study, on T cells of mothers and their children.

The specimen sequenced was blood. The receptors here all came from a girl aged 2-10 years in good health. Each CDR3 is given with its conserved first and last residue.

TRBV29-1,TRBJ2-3,CSSESSADTQYF
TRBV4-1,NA,CASSGRTETYEQYF
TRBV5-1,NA,CASSLGTSGVYNEQFF
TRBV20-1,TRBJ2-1,CSAASSVSYNEQFF
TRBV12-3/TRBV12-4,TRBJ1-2,CASSLAGSEGYTF
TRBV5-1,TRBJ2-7,CASRPPDGLAPEQYF
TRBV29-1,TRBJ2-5,CSVDKGEETQYF
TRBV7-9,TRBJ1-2,CASSSWDSPYGYTF
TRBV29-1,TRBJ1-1,CSVETGGTEAFF
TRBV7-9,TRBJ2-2,CASSPGQGKKTGELFF
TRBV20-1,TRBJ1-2,CSARNTGFYGYTF
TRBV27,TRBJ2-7,CASIPHFDTYYEQYF
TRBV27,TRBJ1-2,CASSPGQFPGGYTF
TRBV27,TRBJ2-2,CASRDLNTGELFF
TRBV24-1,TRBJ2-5,CATSDADGQETQYF
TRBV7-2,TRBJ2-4,CASSLAPGSIQYF
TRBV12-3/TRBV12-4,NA,CASSLNTRSYEQYF
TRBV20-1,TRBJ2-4,CSAAKVATKNIQYF
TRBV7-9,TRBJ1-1,CASSLVHPRGTEAFF
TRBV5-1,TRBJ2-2,CASRRALGHSGELFF
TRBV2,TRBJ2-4,CASIKSGTGTKNIQYF
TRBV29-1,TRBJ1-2,CSVVQGHLDGYTF
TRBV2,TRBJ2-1,CASSVFTEPYNEQFF
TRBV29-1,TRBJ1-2,CSVERTVYGYTF
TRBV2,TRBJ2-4,CASMPLWTLAKNIQYF
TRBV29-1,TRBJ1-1,CSAGVSGVVFTEAFF
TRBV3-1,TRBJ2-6,CASSHVGPRASGANVLTF
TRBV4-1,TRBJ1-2,CASSSTGLYGYTF
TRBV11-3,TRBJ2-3,CASSSRDHFSGLSSTDTQYF
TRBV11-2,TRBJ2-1,CASSLRSGVPSAAYNEQFF
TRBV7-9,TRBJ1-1,CAGNSLVLNTEAFF
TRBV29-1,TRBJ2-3,CSVALLGARTDTQYF
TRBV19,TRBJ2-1,CASSAQRTGLEQFF
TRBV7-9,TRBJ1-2,CVSSLIYRADFYGYTF
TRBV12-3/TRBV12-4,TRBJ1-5,CASSFSGETSQPQHF
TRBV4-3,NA,CASSQDRTSLGYEQYF
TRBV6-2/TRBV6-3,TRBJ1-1,CASSYSTGAMTEAFF
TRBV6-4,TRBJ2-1,CASSEREYNEQFF
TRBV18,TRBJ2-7,CASSPRTGGGEQYF
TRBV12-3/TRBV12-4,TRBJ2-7,CASSLSHLYEQYF
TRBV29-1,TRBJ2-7,CSVGGGREYEQYF
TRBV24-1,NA,CATSDSVFEQFF
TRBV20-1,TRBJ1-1,CSARAPGQRTEAFF
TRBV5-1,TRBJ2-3,CASSPRVSGGTDTQYF
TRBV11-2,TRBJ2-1,CASSRPGRRDNEQFF
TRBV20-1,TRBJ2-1,CSARDLAGEVEQFF
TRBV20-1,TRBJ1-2,CSAAGQGYGYTF
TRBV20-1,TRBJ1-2,CSAPGAGAYRWGYTF
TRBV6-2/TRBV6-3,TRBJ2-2,CASSYVTSGELFF